This T cell receptor (beta chain) is drawn from a study of T cells after yellow fever vaccination. As regards this clonotype: Antigen: not known.

Study results and limitations: In post-booster samples, most primary-vaccination clones reappeared (96% CD4, about 90% CD8).

Germline V gives CDR1 MGHRA, CDR2 YSYEKL. The CDR3 length is 16 residues. V lost 3 bases and J 7 bases, leaving 16 bases between the germline ends. From the 5' RACE reads, TCRdb called clonotypes with MiXCR, one entry per CDR3 protein. Among 150,000 to 200,000 distinct CDR3 sequences listed, 9.3% were seen once. This specimen consisted of CD8+ T cells sorted from PBMCs, obtained 45 days after the yellow fever booster vaccination. This TCR derives from a man aged 18 to 30 who received the YFV17D yellow fever vaccine. The gene calls are TRBV4-1 and TRBJ1-6, with a tentative D call TRBD1 (5 bases). The CDR3 loop reads CASSQALRGLNSPLHF. The CDR3 DNA is TGCGCCAGCAGCCAGGCGCTCCGGGGCCTAAATTCACCCCTCCACTTT.